This is a list of T cell receptor beta chains from one sample in a study of blood T cell repertoires in COVID-19. TCRdb keeps only in-frame clones here, not all; method: immunoSEQ multiplex PCR. The sample comprises approximately 90,000 clones, 65% to 90% of which are singletons, and 0.95% to 1.5% rests with the top ten. The specimen was peripheral blood. The receptors were sampled from an elderly man with active or convalescent COVID-19. CDR3s include the opening cysteine and the closing phenylalanine or tryptophan. A D gene is named only where the DNA matches it firmly. Size tells how often a clone was seen (once, few, many) or the class of an expanded clone, and some rows leave it out.

J | D | size | V | CDR3 | DNA
TRBJ2-7 | NA | NA | TRBV5-5 | CASRFSSYEQYF | TGTGCCAGCCGGTTTAGCTCCTACGAGCAGTACTTC
TRBJ2-1 | TRBD1 | NA | TRBV5-4 | CASSLADRGSNEQFF | TGTGCCAGCAGCTTGGCGGACAGGGGGAGCAATGAGCAGTTCTTC
TRBJ2-1 | NA | NA | TRBV18 | CASSQTGHPSYNEQFF | TGTGCCAGCTCACAAACCGGACACCCTTCCTACAATGAGCAGTTCTTC
TRBJ1-3 | NA | NA | TRBV4-2 | CASSQRDSGNTIYF | TGTGCCAGCAGCCAACGGGACTCTGGAAACACCATATATTTT
TRBJ1-5 | TRBD1 | NA | TRBV30 | CAWRERGTGRYSNQPQHF | TGTGCCTGGAGGGAACGGGGGACAGGCCGCTATAGCAATCAGCCCCAGCATTTT
TRBJ1-4 | TRBD1 | NA | TRBV5-5 | CASSFTGGGEKLFF | TGTGCCAGCAGCTTCACAGGGGGCGGTGAAAAACTGTTTTTT
TRBJ2-1 | NA | NA | TRBV15 | CATSRDLKGNEQFF | TGTGCCACCAGCAGAGATCTTAAGGGGAATGAGCAGTTCTTC
TRBJ1-5 | NA | NA | TRBV7-2 | CASSSTPGGNQPQHF | TGTGCCAGCAGCTCGACCCCGGGGGGGAACCAGCCCCAGCATTTT
TRBJ1-5 | NA | NA | TRBV7-9 | CASSTLQGPQHF | TGTGCCAGCAGCACACTACAGGGGCCCCAGCATTTT
TRBJ2-7 | NA | NA | TRBV2 | CASSERVRPYEQYF | TGTGCCAGCAGTGAGAGGGTCAGACCCTACGAGCAGTACTTC
TRBJ1-1 | TRBD1 | NA | TRBV5-1 | CASSRDRGLTEAFF | TGCGCCAGCAGCCGGGACAGGGGGCTTACTGAAGCTTTCTTT
TRBJ1-3 | NA | NA | TRBV5-1 | CASRPPGYAANTIYF | TGCGCCAGCAGGCCACCAGGGTACGCCGCGAACACCATATATTTT
TRBJ1-2 | TRBD1 | NA | TRBV11-2 | CASSFGTEANYGYTF | TGTGCCAGCAGCTTTGGGACAGAAGCTAACTATGGCTACACCTTC
TRBJ2-7 | TRBD2 | NA | TRBV9 | CASSAGTSGSYEQYF | TGTGCCAGCAGCGCCGGGACTAGCGGCTCCTACGAGCAGTACTTC
TRBJ2-7 | NA | NA | TRBV28 | CASVRSSYEQYF | TGTGCCAGTGTGAGGAGCTCCTACGAGCAGTACTTC
TRBJ1-1 | NA | NA | TRBV14 | CASSQLQQGFHTEAFF | TGTGCCAGCAGCCAACTTCAACAGGGTTTTCACACTGAAGCTTTCTTT
TRBJ2-5 | TRBD2 | NA | TRBV7-2 | CASSPSGQETQYF | TGTGCCAGCAGCCCTAGCGGGCAAGAGACCCAGTACTTC
TRBJ2-7 | NA | once | TRBV7-6 | CASSLGSGGRAEQYF | TGTGCCAGCAGCTTAGGTTCCGGAGGGCGGGCCGAGCAGTACTTC
TRBJ1-2 | TRBD1 | NA | TRBV5-4 | CASSNRDRGTLGYGYTF | TGTGCCAGCAGCAACCGGGACAGGGGGACCCTAGGCTATGGCTACACCTTC
TRBJ2-3 | TRBD2 | NA | TRBV10-3 | CAITDGGLAGAGTQYF | TGTGCCATCACTGACGGGGGACTAGCGGGAGCAGGTACGCAGTATTTT
TRBJ2-7 | NA | NA | TRBV7-9 | CASSFTSYEQYF | TGTGCCAGCAGCTTTACCAGCTACGAGCAGTACTTC
TRBJ1-1 | TRBD1 | NA | TRBV7-8 | CASSLQGENTEAFF | TGTGCCAGCAGCTTACAGGGGGAGAACACTGAAGCTTTCTTT
TRBJ1-2 | TRBD1 | NA | TRBV28 | CASLTRGGGYGYTF | TGTGCCAGCCTTACTCGAGGGGGCGGCTATGGCTACACCTTC
TRBJ1-1 | TRBD1 | NA | TRBV28 | CASSSKQGRFGLNTEAFF | TGTGCCAGCAGTTCCAAACAGGGGCGGTTCGGGCTGAACACTGAAGCTTTCTTT